The entry that follows covers one T cell receptor beta chain sequence. No cognate antigen has been identified for it. It has no much larger one-base neighbor in the sample; base qualities were not kept. TCRbeta CDR3 regions were amplified from genomic DNA by means of the immunoSEQ Assay, a bias-controlled multiplex PCR. The study's own analysis went as follows. Within the assay, amplification of reference gene primers was used to estimate how many nucleated cells each sample contained. Sequence reads were collapsed and filtered to measure the absolute abundance of every unique TCRbeta CDR3 rearrangement. For each sample, productive Simpson clonality was calculated as the square root of Simpson's diversity index across productive rearrangements. Not all clones reach the TCRdb copy of this immuneACCESS table, which keeps in-frame sequences only. Checked studies attribute under half of the gap to unresolved V genes and leave the rest unexplained. V, J and clone size were drawn from that table, and D and trimming were deduced from the DNA. For this sample there are some 260,000 clones; around nine tenths appear just once. The ten largest clones take up approximately 2% of the sample.

The sample belongs to a study of blood T cell repertoires in COVID-19 (dated by TCRdb to 2020 to 2021). Study-level background: Samples covering the acute and convalescent phases of COVID-19 were provided by collaborators in the United States, Italy and Spain. The prospective study material was composed of cDNA or gDNA derived from T cells, B-cell-depleted T cells, or PBMCs. Deeply sampled blood TCRbeta repertoires from subjects exposed to, actively infected with, or recovered from COVID-19 were included in the dataset. The repertoires were made available in a free public database intended to serve as a resource for research on the immune response to SARS-CoV-2. The samples were drawn from two sources: the first 160 participants of the ongoing ImmuneRACE study, and 1,000 to 1,500 subjects contributed by 6 global collaborators. Nearly every sample came with metadata listing a de-identified subject ID, COVID-19 status, age in years and sex. Where available, HLA class I and class II types were taken from metadata supplied by the sample provider and were not determined by assay-based typing.

CDR1 and CDR2 (MNHNY, SVGAGI) derive from the germline V gene (reference sequence). V was cut back by 6 bases and J by 5 bases, leaving a gap of 10 bases between them. The CDR3 holds 12 amino acids from the cysteine to the phenylalanine. The DNA shown is the 36-base CDR3, in frame from base 1. Paper-wide results and their limitations: The amount of clinical and demographic metadata varied by source and participant and was provided uncurated.

In the prospective study, participants were about 18 to 100 years old, resided in 25 or so geographic areas of the United States, and were enrolled through a virtual design. In the prospective study, participants were assigned to cohorts based on the clinical history participants reported in a screening survey and a study questionnaire. For ImmuneRACE Cohort 3, a participant was defined as recovered based on two consecutive negative NP/OP PCR tests, clearance by a healthcare professional, or resolution of symptoms. In the prospective study, mobile phlebotomists collected whole blood, serum and a nasopharyngeal or oropharyngeal swab from each participant. Participants in the prospective study had the option to provide additional blood draws and questionnaires over a 2-month period. Before DNA extraction, prospective study blood samples were shipped either frozen or at room temperature.

What was sequenced was PBMCs or T cells enriched from blood (not recorded which). The chain uses TRBV6-6 and TRBJ1-2; the best D guess is TRBD1, with 6 bases matching. The TCR was taken from a woman between 18 and 30 years old who had recovered from COVID-19. This receptor carries the CDR3 CASRPGVYGYTF. The nucleotide sequence is TGTGCCAGCAGACCAGGGGTATATGGCTACACCTTC.